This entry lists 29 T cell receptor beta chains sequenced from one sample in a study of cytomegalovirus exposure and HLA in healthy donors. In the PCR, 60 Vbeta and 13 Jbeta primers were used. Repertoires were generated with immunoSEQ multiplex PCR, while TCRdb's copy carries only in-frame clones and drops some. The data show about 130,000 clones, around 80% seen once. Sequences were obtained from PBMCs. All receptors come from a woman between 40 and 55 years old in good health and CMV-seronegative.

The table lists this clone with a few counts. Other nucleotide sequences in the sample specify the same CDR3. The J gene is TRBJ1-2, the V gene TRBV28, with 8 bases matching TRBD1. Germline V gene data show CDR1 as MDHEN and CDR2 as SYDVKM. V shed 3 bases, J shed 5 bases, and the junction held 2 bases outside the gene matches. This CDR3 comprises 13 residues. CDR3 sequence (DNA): TGTGCCAGCAGTTTCACAGGGGGATATGGCTACACCTTC. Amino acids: CASSFTGGYGYTF.

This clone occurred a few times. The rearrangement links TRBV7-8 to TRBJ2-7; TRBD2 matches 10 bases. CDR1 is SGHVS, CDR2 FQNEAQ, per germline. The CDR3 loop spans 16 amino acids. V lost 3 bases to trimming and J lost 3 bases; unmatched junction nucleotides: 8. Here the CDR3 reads CASSFTLAGENYEQYF. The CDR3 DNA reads TGTGCCAGCAGCTTCACCCTAGCGGGGGAAAACTACGAGCAGTACTTC.

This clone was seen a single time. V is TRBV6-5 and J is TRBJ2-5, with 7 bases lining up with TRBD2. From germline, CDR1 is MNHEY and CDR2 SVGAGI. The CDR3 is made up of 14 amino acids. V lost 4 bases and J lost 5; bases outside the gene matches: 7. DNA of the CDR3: TGTGCCAGCAGTTCCTCGGGGGGTGGGGAGACCCAGTACTTC. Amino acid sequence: CASSSSGGGETQYF.

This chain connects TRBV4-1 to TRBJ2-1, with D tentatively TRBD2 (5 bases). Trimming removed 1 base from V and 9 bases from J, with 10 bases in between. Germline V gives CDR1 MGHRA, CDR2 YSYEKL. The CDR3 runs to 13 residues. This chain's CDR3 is CASSQGGRVEQFF. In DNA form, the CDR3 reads TGCGCCAGCAGCCAAGGTGGGAGAGTTGAGCAGTTCTTC.

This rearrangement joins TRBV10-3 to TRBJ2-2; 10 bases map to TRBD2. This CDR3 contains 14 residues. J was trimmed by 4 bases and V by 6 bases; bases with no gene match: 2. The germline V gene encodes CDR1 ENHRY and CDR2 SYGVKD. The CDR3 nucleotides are TGTGCCATCAGCGAGCGGGAGGGCACCGGGGAGCTGTTTTTT. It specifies CAISEREGTGELFF.

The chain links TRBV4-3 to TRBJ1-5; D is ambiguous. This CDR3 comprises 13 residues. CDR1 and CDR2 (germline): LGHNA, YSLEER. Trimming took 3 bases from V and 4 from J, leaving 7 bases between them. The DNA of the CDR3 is TGCGCCAGCAGCCAGGCCCTGAATCAGCCCCAGCATTTT. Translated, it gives CASSQALNQPQHF.

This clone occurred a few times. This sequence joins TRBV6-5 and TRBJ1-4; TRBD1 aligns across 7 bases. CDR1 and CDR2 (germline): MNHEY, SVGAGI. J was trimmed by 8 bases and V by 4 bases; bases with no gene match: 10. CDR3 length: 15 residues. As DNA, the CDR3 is TGTGCCAGCAGTTTGGACAGGCGGGCGTCAGAAAAACTGTTTTTT. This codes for CASSLDRRASEKLFF.

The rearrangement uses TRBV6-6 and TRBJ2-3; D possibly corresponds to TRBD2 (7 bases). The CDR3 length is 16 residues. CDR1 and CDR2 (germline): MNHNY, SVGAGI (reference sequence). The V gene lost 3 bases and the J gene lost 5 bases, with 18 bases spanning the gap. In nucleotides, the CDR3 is TGTGCCAGCAGTTATTCGGGGGGCGAACCCCAAGATACGCAGTATTTT. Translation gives CASSYSGGEPQDTQYF.

CDR3: CASSYTDRGDGYTF. For the CDR3, the DNA is TGTGCCAGCAGTTACACCGACAGGGGGGATGGCTACACCTTC. J is TRBJ1-2 and V is TRBV28, with 9 bases matching TRBD1. The CDR3 covers 14 residues. CDR1 is MDHEN, CDR2 SYDVKM, per germline. V lost 4 bases to trimming and J lost 6 bases; unmatched junction nucleotides: 6.

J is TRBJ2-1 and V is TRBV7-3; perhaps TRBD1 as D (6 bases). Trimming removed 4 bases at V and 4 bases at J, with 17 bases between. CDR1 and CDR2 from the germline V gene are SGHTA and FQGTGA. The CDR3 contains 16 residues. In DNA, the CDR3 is TGTGCCAGCAGCTCCTCTCCGGACAGTTCTTACAATGAGCAGTTCTTC. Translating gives CASSSSPDSSYNEQFF.

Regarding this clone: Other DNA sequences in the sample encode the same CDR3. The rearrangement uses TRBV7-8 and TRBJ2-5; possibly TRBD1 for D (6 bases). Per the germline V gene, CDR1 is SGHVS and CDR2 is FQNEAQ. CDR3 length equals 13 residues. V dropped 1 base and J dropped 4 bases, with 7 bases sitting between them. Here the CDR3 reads CASSLGGRETQYF. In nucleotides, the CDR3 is TGTGCCAGCAGCTTAGGGGGGCGAGAGACCCAGTACTTC.

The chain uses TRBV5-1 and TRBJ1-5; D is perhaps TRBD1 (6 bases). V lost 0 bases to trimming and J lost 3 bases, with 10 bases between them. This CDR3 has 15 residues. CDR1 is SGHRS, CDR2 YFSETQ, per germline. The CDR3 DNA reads TGCGCCAGCAGCTTGGGGCAGGGGTACAATCAGCCCCAGCATTTT. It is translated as CASSLGQGYNQPQHF.

The DNA for the CDR3 is TGTGCCAGCAGCCCCAGCGGGACTGAGTACGAGCAGTACTTC. Protein sequence: CASSPSGTEYEQYF. The chain employs TRBV9 and TRBJ2-7, with 7 bases fitting TRBD2. The germline CDR1 and CDR2 sequences are SGDLS and YYNGEE. The CDR3 loop spans 14 amino acids. V was pared by 4 bases and J by 4 bases, with 8 bases of the junction left unmatched.

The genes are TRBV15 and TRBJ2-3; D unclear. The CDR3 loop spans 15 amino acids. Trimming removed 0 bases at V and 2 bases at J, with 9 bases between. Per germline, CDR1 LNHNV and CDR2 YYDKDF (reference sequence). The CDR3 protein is CATSRERVPTDTQYF. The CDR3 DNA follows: TGTGCCACCAGCAGAGAACGGGTCCCCACAGATACGCAGTATTTT.

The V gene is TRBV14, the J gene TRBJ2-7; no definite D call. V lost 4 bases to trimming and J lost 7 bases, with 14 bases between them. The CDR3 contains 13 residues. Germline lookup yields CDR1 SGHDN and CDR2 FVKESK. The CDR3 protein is CASSLNRVEEQYF. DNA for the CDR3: TGTGCCAGCAGCCTGAACCGGGTGGAAGAGCAGTACTTC.

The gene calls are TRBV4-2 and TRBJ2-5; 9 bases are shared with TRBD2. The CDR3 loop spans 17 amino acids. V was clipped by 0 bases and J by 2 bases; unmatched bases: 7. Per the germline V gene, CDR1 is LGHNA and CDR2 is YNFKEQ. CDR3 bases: TGTGCCAGCAGCCAAGATGGGGTGACTAGCGGACAAGAGACCCAGTACTTC. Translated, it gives CASSQDGVTSGQETQYF.

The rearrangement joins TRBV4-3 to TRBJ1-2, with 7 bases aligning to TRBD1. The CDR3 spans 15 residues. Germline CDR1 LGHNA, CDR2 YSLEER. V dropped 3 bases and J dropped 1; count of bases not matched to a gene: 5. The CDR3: CASSQGTALNYGYTF. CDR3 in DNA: TGCGCCAGCAGCCAGGGGACAGCTCTTAACTATGGCTACACCTTC.

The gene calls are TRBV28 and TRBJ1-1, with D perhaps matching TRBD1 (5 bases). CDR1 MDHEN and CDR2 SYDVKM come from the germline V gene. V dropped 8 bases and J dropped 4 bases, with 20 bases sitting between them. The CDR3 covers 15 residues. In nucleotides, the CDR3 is TGTGCCAGCTACAGGCCGCCTCCCCGGAGCACTGAAGCTTTCTTT. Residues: CASYRPPPRSTEAFF.

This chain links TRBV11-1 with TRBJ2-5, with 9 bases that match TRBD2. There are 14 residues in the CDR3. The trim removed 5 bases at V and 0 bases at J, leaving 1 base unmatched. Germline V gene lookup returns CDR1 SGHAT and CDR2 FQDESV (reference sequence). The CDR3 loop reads CASSQRGDQETQYF. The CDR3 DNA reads TGTGCCAGCAGCCAGCGGGGGGACCAAGAGACCCAGTACTTC.

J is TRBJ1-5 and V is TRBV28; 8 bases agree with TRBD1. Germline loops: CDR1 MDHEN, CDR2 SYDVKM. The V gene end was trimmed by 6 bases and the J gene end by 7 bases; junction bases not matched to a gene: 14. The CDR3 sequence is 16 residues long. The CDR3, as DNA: TGTGCCAGCAGCACGACCGGGACAGGAAAGGGCCAGCCCCAGCATTTT. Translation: CASSTTGTGKGQPQHF.

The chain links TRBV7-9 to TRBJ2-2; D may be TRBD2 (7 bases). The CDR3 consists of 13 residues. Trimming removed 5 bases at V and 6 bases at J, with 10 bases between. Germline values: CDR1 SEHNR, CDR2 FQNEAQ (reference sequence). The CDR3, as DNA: TGTGCCAGCAGCCTAGGGGGGGCCGGGGAGCTGTTTTTT. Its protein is CASSLGGAGELFF.

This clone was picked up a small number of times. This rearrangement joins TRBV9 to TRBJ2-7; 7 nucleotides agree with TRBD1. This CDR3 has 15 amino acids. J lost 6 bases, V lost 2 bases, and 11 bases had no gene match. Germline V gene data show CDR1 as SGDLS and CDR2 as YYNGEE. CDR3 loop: CASSVQGVLGVEQYF. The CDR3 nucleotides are TGTGCCAGCAGCGTCCAGGGGGTCCTCGGTGTCGAGCAGTACTTC.

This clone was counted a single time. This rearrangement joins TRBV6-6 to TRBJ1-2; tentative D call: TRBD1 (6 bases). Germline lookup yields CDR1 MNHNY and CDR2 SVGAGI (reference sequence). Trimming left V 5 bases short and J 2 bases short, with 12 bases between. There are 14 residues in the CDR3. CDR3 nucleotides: TGTGCCAGCAGTAATCACAGGGTGAACTATGGCTACACCTTC. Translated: CASSNHRVNYGYTF.

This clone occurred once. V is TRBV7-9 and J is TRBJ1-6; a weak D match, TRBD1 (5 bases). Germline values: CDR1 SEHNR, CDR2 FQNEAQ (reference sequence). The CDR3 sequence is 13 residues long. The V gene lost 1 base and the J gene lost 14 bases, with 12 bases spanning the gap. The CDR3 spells CASSLVGGEALHF. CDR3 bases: TGTGCCAGCAGCTTAGTCGGGGGGGAAGCCCTCCACTTT.

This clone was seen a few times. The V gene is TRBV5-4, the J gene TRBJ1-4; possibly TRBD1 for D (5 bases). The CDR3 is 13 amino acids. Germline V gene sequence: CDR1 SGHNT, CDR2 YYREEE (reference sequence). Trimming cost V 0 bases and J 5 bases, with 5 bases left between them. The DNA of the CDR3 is TGTGCCAGCAGCTTGGCAGGGAATGAAAAACTGTTTTTT. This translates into CASSLAGNEKLFF. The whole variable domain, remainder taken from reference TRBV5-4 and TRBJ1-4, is ETGVTQSPTHLIKTRGQQVTLRCSSQSGHNTVSWYQQALGQGPQFIFQYYREEENGRGNFPPRFSGLQFPNYSSELNVNALELDDSALYLCASSLAGNEKLFFGSGTQLSVL.

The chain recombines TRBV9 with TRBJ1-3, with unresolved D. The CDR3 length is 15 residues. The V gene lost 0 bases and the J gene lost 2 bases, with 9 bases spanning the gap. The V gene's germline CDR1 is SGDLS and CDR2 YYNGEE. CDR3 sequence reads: CASSVASEPGNTIYF. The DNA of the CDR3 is TGTGCCAGCAGCGTAGCGTCAGAACCTGGAAACACCATATATTTT.

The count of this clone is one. CDR3 amino acids: CASSPGRGLETQYF. DNA for the CDR3: TGTGCCAGCAGCCCGGGGAGAGGTCTGGAGACCCAGTACTTC. The chain has TRBV7-9 and TRBJ2-5, with D perhaps matching TRBD2 (5 bases). Germline V gene data show CDR1 as SEHNR and CDR2 as FQNEAQ (reference sequence). V dropped 5 bases and J dropped 5 bases, with 15 bases sitting between them. This CDR3 is built from 14 residues.

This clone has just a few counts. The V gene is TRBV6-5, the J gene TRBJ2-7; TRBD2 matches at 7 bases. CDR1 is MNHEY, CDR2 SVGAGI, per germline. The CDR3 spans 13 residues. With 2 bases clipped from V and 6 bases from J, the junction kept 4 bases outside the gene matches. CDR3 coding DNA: TGTGCCAGCAGTTACCCGGGGGGTCCCGAGCAGTACTTC. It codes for CASSYPGGPEQYF.

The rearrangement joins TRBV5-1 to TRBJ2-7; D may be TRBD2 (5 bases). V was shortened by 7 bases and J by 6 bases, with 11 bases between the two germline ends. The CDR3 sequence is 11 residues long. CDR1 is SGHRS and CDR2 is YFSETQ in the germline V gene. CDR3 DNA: TGCGCCAGCGCCCCTCGGGGCGAGCAGTACTTC. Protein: CASAPRGEQYF.